This T cell receptor (beta chain) is drawn from a study of shared clonotypes between healthy human individuals. In this sample, this clone turned up once. Evenly divided among several immunoSEQ plates was the genomic DNA of each subset. Sequencing used immunoSEQ multiplex PCR; TCRdb keeps in-frame clones, though not all of them. The sample holds hundreds of thousands of clones, about 95% seen once. This CDR3 has 12 residues. V dropped 6 bases and J dropped 7; count of bases not matched to a gene: 5. Germline V CDR1 and CDR2: MNHEY, SMNVEV (reference sequence). Only CD45RO-negative cells positively selected for CCR7 counted as naive CD8 cells, so terminally differentiated effector memory CD45RA+ cells were excluded.

The rearrangement joins TRBV27 to TRBJ2-7; 8 positions agree with TRBD1. Source material: naive CD8+ T cells sorted from blood. This TCR came from a woman younger than 45 in good health. CDR3 coding DNA: TGTGCCAGCAGCCAGGGGGCGGGGGAGCAGTACTTC. This translates into CASSQGAGEQYF.